Listed below are T cell receptor beta chains from one sample, sequenced in a study of human T cells and chemical hapten exposure. TCRdb recomputed calls from the RACE reads with MiXCR, one row per CDR3 protein. The repertoire holds 85,000 to 120,000 distinct CDR3 sequences, with 12% as singletons. Sample: whole blood, taken in connection with sensitization to the hapten diphenylcyclopropenone (DPC). The receptors here all came from a woman between 50 and 59 years old with alopecia areata. Some clones in this sample may be carry-over from other donors' samples. Both conserved end residues are part of each CDR3. D genes are given only for firm matches. Size is stated for part of the rows, as once, few or many counts, or as a class when the clone is expanded.

CASTMATGTTSGTQYF | TGTGCCAGCACCATGGCTACCGGAACCACTTCGGGTACGCAGTATTTT | TRBV7-9 | NA | TRBJ2-3 | many
CASSVEPGAGNEQFF | TGTGCCAGCAGCGTAGAACCGGGGGCGGGGAATGAGCAGTTCTTC | TRBV9 | NA | TRBJ2-1 | NA
CASSYLGLNTEAFF | TGTGCCAGCAGTTACCTTGGACTTAACACTGAAGCTTTCTTT | TRBV6-7 | NA | TRBJ1-1 | NA
CASSNSGTSLNEQFF | TGTGCCAGCAGTAATTCCGGGACTAGTTTAAATGAGCAGTTCTTC | TRBV12-3/TRBV12-4 | TRBD2 | TRBJ2-1 | NA
CASSKTSGSLGETQYF | TGCGCCAGCAGCAAGACTAGCGGAAGTTTGGGAGAGACCCAGTACTTC | TRBV5-1 | TRBD2 | TRBJ2-5 | NA
CASSPLGGATPGTQYF | TGTGCCAGCAGCCCCCTGGGGGGCGCAACCCCAGGGACCCAGTACTTC | TRBV11-3 | NA | TRBJ2-5 | NA
CASSATSTGTYGYTF | TGTGCCAGCAGCGCGACTTCGACAGGGACCTATGGCTACACCTTC | TRBV11-2 | TRBD1 | TRBJ1-2 | few
CASSLPDTYGYTF | TGTGCCAGCAGCTTACCCGACACCTATGGCTACACCTTC | TRBV7-9 | NA | TRBJ1-2 | NA
CASSNRGQMGRETQYF | TGTGCCAGCAGCAATCGTGGACAGATGGGGAGAGAGACCCAGTACTTC | TRBV7-8 | NA | TRBJ2-5 | few
CAITTGASSYNEQFF | TGTGCCATCACGACCGGGGCGTCCTCCTACAATGAGCAGTTCTTC | TRBV10-3 | NA | TRBJ2-1 | NA
CASSQVKVRAGELFF | TGTGCCAGCAGCCAAGTGAAGGTTAGGGCCGGGGAGCTGTTTTTT | TRBV3-1 | NA | TRBJ2-2 | NA
CASSPGASQETQYF | TGTGCCAGCTCACCAGGGGCGAGTCAAGAGACCCAGTACTTC | TRBV18 | NA | TRBJ2-5 | NA
CASSSTGTGNTEAFF | TGTGCCAGCAGTTCAACCGGGACAGGGAACACTGAAGCTTTCTTT | TRBV28 | TRBD1 | TRBJ1-1 | NA
CASSHRGDGAFF | TGTGCCAGCAGCCACAGGGGGGATGGAGCTTTCTTT | TRBV3-1 | TRBD1 | TRBJ1-1 | NA
CASSLGQGKREAFF | TGTGCCAGCAGTTTAGGGCAGGGGAAACGCGAAGCTTTCTTT | TRBV12-3/TRBV12-4 | NA | TRBJ1-1 | few
CASSSTTQPQHF | TGTGCCAGCAGCTCCACAACTCAGCCCCAGCATTTT | TRBV7-8 | NA | TRBJ1-5 | many
CASRDRGTNNEQFF | TGTGCCAGCAGGGACAGGGGCACCAACAATGAGCAGTTCTTC | TRBV12-3/TRBV12-4 | TRBD1 | TRBJ2-1 | NA
CASSLAETYEQYF | TGTGCCAGCAGTTTAGCGGAAACCTACGAGCAGTACTTC | TRBV12-3/TRBV12-4 | NA | TRBJ2-7 | NA
CATSRDGGTDTQYF | TGTGCCACCAGCAGAGATGGCGGTACAGATACGCAGTATTTT | TRBV15 | NA | TRBJ2-3 | few
CASSRGGDTEAFF | TGTGCCAGCAGCCGAGGAGGGGACACTGAAGCTTTCTTT | TRBV12-3/TRBV12-4 | NA | TRBJ1-1 | NA
CASSLAEGDTQYF | TGTGCCAGCTCACTAGCGGAAGGGGATACGCAGTATTTT | TRBV18 | NA | TRBJ2-3 | few
CASSLRDRENAEAFF | TGTGCCAGCTCACTCCGGGACAGGGAGAATGCTGAAGCTTTCTTT | TRBV18 | TRBD1 | TRBJ1-1 | NA
CASRRRNEKLFF | TGTGCCAGCAGGAGAAGGAATGAAAAACTGTTTTTT | TRBV12-3/TRBV12-4 | NA | TRBJ1-4 | few
CSAPEVFGNSF | TGCAGCGCGCCAGAAGTCTTTGGTAACTCCTTC | TRBV29-1 | NA | TRBJ2-1 | NA
CASSPWNQETQYF | TGTGCCAGCAGCCCGTGGAACCAAGAGACCCAGTACTTC | TRBV7-2 | NA | TRBJ2-5 | few
CASSQSRQEETQYF | TGCGCCAGCAGTCAATCTAGGCAGGAGGAGACCCAGTACTTC | TRBV23-1 | NA | TRBJ2-5 | NA
CASSGSGRNTGELFF | TGTGCCAGCAGTGGTAGCGGGAGAAACACCGGGGAGCTGTTTTTT | TRBV6-2/TRBV6-3 | TRBD2 | TRBJ2-2 | NA
CASSYNGDGNTEAFF | TGCGCCAGCAGCTATAACGGGGACGGGAACACTGAAGCTTTCTTT | TRBV5-1 | NA | TRBJ1-1 | NA
CASTRDTWSWETQYF | TGCGCCAGCACCCGGGACACATGGAGTTGGGAGACCCAGTACTTC | TRBV5-1 | NA | TRBJ2-5 | NA
CASSQEDYGTQYF | TGTGCCAGCAGCCAAGAAGATTATGGGACCCAGTACTTC | TRBV4-2 | NA | TRBJ2-5 | NA
CATSDQDRGYGYTF | TGTGCCACCAGTGATCAAGACAGGGGCTATGGCTACACCTTC | TRBV24-1 | TRBD1 | TRBJ1-2 | few
CASSLTRQGARGEQYF | TGCGCCAGCAGCTTGACTCGACAGGGGGCTCGGGGCGAGCAGTACTTC | TRBV5-1 | TRBD1 | TRBJ2-7 | NA
CASSLGFTDTQYF | TGTGCCAGCAGCTTAGGTTTTACAGATACGCAGTATTTT | TRBV7-9 | NA | TRBJ2-3 | many
CASSQFRANEQFF | TGTGCCAGCAGCCAATTTAGGGCCAATGAGCAGTTCTTC | TRBV14 | NA | TRBJ2-1 | NA
CASSQVNPGSPGYNEQFF | TGCGCCAGCAGCCAAGTGAACCCGGGGAGCCCCGGGTACAATGAGCAGTTCTTC | TRBV4-3 | NA | TRBJ2-1 | NA
CASSSAERAENSPLHF | TGTGCCAGCAGTTCCGCCGAGAGGGCCGAGAATTCACCCCTCCACTTT | TRBV6-5 | NA | TRBJ1-6 | NA
CASSFLKPYEQYF | TGTGCCAGCAGTTTTCTTAAACCCTACGAGCAGTACTTC | TRBV28 | NA | TRBJ2-7 | NA
CASSQDWTISGNTIYF | TGCGCCAGCAGCCAAGATTGGACGATCTCTGGAAACACCATATATTTT | TRBV4-3 | NA | TRBJ1-3 | NA
CASSPTSGANTGELFF | TGTGCCAGCAGCCCGACTAGCGGGGCTAACACCGGGGAGCTGTTTTTT | TRBV3-1 | TRBD2 | TRBJ2-2 | NA
CSARVPSGGASEQFF | TGCAGTGCTAGAGTCCCTAGCGGGGGGGCGAGTGAGCAGTTCTTC | TRBV20-1 | TRBD2 | TRBJ2-1 | NA
CASSQDPGRGGNYGYTF | TGTGCCAGCAGCCAAGATCCCGGCAGGGGGGGGAACTATGGCTACACCTTC | TRBV3-1 | TRBD1 | TRBJ1-2 | NA
CSARGQGRTIYF | TGCAGTGCTAGGGGACAGGGGAGGACCATATATTTT | TRBV20-1 | TRBD1 | TRBJ1-3 | few
CSVEEDGPSTDTQYF | TGCAGCGTTGAAGAAGACGGACCATCCACAGATACGCAGTATTTT | TRBV29-1 | NA | TRBJ2-3 | NA
CASRRTVNSNQPQHF | TGTGCCAGCAGGCGCACGGTGAATAGCAATCAGCCCCAGCATTTT | TRBV6-1 | NA | TRBJ1-5 | NA
CASSSGQGNAYEQYF | TGCGCCAGCAGCTCAGGACAGGGGAACGCCTACGAGCAGTACTTC | TRBV5-1 | TRBD1 | TRBJ2-7 | NA
CASSYSRESGGTQYF | TGTGCCAGCAGTTACTCGAGAGAGTCAGGAGGGACCCAGTACTTC | TRBV6-6 | NA | TRBJ2-5 | few
CASQRTNQPQHF | TGTGCCAGCCAGCGAACGAATCAGCCCCAGCATTTT | TRBV28 | NA | TRBJ1-5 | NA
CASSLDNSGANVLTF | TGTGCCAGCAGCTTGGACAACTCTGGGGCCAACGTCCTGACTTTC | TRBV5-4 | NA | TRBJ2-6 | few
CASSAQLSSYEQYF | TGCGCCAGCAGTGCACAGCTCAGCTCCTACGAGCAGTACTTC | TRBV10-1 | NA | TRBJ2-7 | NA
CASSQAQGHADTQYF | TGTGCCAGCTCACAAGCTCAGGGGCATGCAGATACGCAGTATTTT | TRBV18 | NA | TRBJ2-3 | many
CASTMGDGGTEAFF | TGCGCCAGCACCATGGGCGACGGGGGCACTGAAGCTTTCTTT | TRBV10-1 | NA | TRBJ1-1 | NA
CASSLVTGARTDTQYF | TGTGCCAGCAGCTTAGTTACGGGGGCGAGGACAGATACGCAGTATTTT | TRBV7-2 | NA | TRBJ2-3 | NA
CASRGGMAGELFF | TGTGCCTCCCGAGGGGGGATGGCCGGGGAGCTGTTTTTT | TRBV6-5 | NA | TRBJ2-2 | few
CASSSFYSPLHF | TGTGCCAGCAGCTCTTTTTATTCACCCCTCCACTTT | TRBV7-2 | NA | TRBJ1-6 | NA
CASSDRTAGNQPQHF | TGTGCCAGCAGCGACCGGACAGCTGGCAATCAGCCCCAGCATTTT | TRBV7-2 | NA | TRBJ1-5 | NA